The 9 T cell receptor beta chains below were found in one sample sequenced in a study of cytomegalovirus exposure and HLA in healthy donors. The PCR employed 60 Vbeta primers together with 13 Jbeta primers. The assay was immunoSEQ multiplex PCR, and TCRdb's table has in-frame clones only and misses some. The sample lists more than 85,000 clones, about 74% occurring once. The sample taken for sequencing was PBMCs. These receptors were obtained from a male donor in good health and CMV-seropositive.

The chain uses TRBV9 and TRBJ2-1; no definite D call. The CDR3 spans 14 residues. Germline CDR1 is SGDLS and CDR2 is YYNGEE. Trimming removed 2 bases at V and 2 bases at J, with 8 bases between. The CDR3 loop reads CASSVASAYNEQFF. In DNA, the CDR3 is TGTGCCAGCAGCGTTGCTAGTGCCTACAATGAGCAGTTCTTC.

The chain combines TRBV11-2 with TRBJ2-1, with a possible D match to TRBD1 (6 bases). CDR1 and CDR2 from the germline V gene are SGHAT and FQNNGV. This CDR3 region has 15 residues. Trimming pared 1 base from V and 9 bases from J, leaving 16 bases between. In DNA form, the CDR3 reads TGTGCCAGCAGCTTAGGTACAGGGTTGTTGGGTGAGCAGTTCTTC. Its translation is CASSLGTGLLGEQFF.

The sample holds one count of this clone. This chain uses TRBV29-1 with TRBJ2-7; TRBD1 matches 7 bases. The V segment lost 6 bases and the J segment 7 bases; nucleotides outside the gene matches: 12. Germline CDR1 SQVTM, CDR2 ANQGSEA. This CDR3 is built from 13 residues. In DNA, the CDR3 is TGCAGCGTCCCCGGACAGGCGTCTTGGGAGCAGTACTTC. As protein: CSVPGQASWEQYF.

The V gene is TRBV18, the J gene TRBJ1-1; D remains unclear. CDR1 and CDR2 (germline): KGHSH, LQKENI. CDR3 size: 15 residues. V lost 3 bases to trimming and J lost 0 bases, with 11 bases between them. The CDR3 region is CASSPGGGLNTEAFF. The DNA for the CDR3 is TGTGCCAGCTCACCCGGAGGCGGGCTGAACACTGAAGCTTTCTTT.

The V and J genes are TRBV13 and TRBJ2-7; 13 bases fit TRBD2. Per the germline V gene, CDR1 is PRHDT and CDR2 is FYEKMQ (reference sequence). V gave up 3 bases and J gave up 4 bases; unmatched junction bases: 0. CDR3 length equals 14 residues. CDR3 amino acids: CASSLGLAGYEQYF. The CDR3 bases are TGTGCCAGCAGCTTGGGACTAGCGGGATACGAGCAGTACTTC.

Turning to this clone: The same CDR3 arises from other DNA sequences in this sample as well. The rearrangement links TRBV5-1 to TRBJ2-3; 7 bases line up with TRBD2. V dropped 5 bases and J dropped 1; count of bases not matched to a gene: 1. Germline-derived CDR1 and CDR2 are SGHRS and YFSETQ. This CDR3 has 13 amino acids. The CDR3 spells CASRAGGTDTQYF. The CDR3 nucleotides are TGCGCCAGCAGGGCGGGAGGCACAGATACGCAGTATTTT.

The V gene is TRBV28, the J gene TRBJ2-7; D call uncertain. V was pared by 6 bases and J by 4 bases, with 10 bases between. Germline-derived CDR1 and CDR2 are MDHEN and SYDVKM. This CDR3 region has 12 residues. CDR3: CASRDPGYEQYF. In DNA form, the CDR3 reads TGTGCCAGCAGAGACCCAGGATACGAGCAGTACTTC.

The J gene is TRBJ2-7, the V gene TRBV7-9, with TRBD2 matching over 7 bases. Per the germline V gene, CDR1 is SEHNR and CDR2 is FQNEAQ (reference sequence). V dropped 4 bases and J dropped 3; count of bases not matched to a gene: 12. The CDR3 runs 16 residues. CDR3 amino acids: CASSSLALAVFYEQYF. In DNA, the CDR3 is TGTGCCAGCAGCTCCCTGGCCCTAGCGGTTTTCTACGAGCAGTACTTC.

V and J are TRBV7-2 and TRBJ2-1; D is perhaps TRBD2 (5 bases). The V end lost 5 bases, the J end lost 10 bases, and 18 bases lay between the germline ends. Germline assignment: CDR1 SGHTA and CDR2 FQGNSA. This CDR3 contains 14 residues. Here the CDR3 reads CASSPRTSAQEQFF. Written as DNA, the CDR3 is TGTGCCAGCAGCCCACGGACTTCAGCGCAAGAGCAGTTCTTC.